Presented here are 9 T cell receptor beta chains from one specimen sequenced in a study of yellow fever vaccine responses in identical twins. TCRdb re-derived calls from the RT-PCR reads in MiXCR, one entry per CDR3 protein. The sample carries 8,300 or so distinct CDR3 sequences, roughly 88% recorded once. Sequenced material: T cells from blood (PBMCs), unsorted or a sorted subset (not recorded which), taken before or after yellow fever vaccination (not recorded which). The receptors were sampled from a woman under 30 who received the yellow fever vaccine.

This clonotype was counted between two and nine times. The chain couples TRBV6-4 to TRBJ2-3; possible D gene TRBD1, 5 bases. Looked up from germline, CDR1 is MRHNA and CDR2 is SNTAGT. This CDR3 has 16 amino acids. Trimming shortened V by 0 bases and J by 0 bases, and 10 bases separated the two germline ends. The CDR3 region is CASSDSADTSTDTQYF. The CDR3 DNA reads TGTGCCAGCAGTGACTCGGCGGACACTAGCACAGATACGCAGTATTTT.

The rearrangement uses TRBV5-1 and TRBJ2-1, with 8 bases that match TRBD2. Germline V lookup: CDR1 SGHRS, CDR2 YFSETQ. Trimming took 1 base from V and 7 from J; bases not matched to a gene: 7. The CDR3 sequence is 15 residues long. The CDR3: CASSLSTGGPNEQFF. The CDR3 coding sequence is TGCGCCAGCAGCTTGTCCACGGGGGGGCCGAATGAGCAGTTCTTC. The full variable domain, with the rest looked up from reference TRBV5-1 and TRBJ2-1, is KAGVTQTPRYLIKTRGQQVTLSCSPISGHRSVSWYQQTPGQGLQFLFEYFSETQRNKGNFPGRFSGRQFSNSRSEMNVSTLELGDSALYLCASSLSTGGPNEQFFGPGTRLTVL.

This rearrangement joins TRBV29-1 to TRBJ1-1; D unresolved. The CDR3 is 15 amino acids. CDR1 and CDR2 from the germline V gene are SQVTM and ANQGSEA. Trimming pared 1 base from V and 0 bases from J, leaving 12 bases between. The CDR3 loop reads CSVEVLGRMNTEAFF. The CDR3 coding sequence is TGCAGCGTTGAAGTATTGGGGAGGATGAACACTGAAGCTTTCTTT.

The V call is TRBV20-1, the J call TRBJ2-5, with D tentatively TRBD2 (6 bases). The V gene lost 0 bases and the J gene lost 5 bases, with 19 bases spanning the gap. The length of the CDR3 is 16 residues. Germline V gene data show CDR1 as DFQATT and CDR2 as SNEGSKA (reference sequence). This CDR3 reads CSARDSRREDWETQYF. The DNA of the CDR3 is TGCAGTGCTAGAGATTCGCGAAGGGAGGATTGGGAGACCCAGTACTTC.

The chain has TRBV7-9 and TRBJ2-1, with 7 bases identical to TRBD2. Germline CDR1 reads SEHNR; CDR2 reads FQNEAQ (reference sequence). CDR3 length equals 15 residues. V shed 5 bases, J shed 5 bases, and the junction held 9 bases outside the gene matches. CDR3 protein: CASSNPGLSNNEQFF. The CDR3 DNA reads TGTGCCAGCAGCAATCCGGGACTATCCAACAATGAGCAGTTCTTC.

J is TRBJ2-1 and V is TRBV4-1; 9 bases map to TRBD2. J gave up 0 bases and V 1 base, and 7 bases lay outside the gene matches. From germline, CDR1 is MGHRA and CDR2 YSYEKL. This CDR3 is 18 amino acids long. The CDR3, as DNA: TGCGCCAGCAGCCAAGGTCCGACTAGCGGAAGCTCCTACAATGAGCAGTTCTTC. Translation: CASSQGPTSGSSYNEQFF.

The rearrangement uses TRBV2 and TRBJ1-1, with no clear D. The CDR3 covers 16 residues. Germline values: CDR1 SNHLY, CDR2 FYNNEI. V was pared by 3 bases and J by 0 bases, with 14 bases between. CDR3 protein: CASSDKGRSLNTEAFF. CDR3 DNA: TGTGCCAGCAGTGATAAAGGGCGGAGCCTGAACACTGAAGCTTTCTTT.

The gene calls are TRBV4-1 and TRBJ1-1; D unclear. The CDR3 totals 15 residues. V lost 1 base and J 5 bases, leaving 14 bases between the germline ends. CDR1 and CDR2 (germline): MGHRA, YSYEKL. In DNA form, the CDR3 reads TGCGCCAGCAGCCAAGTTACCGGTGGAGGGACTGAAGCTTTCTTT. Its protein product is CASSQVTGGGTEAFF.

There are a few counts of this clonotype. The CDR3 bases are TGTGCCAGCCGCGACCGTGCCTACGAGCAGTACTTC. Amino acids: CASRDRAYEQYF. The J gene is TRBJ2-7, the V gene TRBV27; D remains unclear. CDR3 length equals 12 residues. V was clipped by 8 bases and J by 2 bases, with 10 bases between them. Germline lookup yields CDR1 MNHEY and CDR2 SMNVEV (reference sequence).